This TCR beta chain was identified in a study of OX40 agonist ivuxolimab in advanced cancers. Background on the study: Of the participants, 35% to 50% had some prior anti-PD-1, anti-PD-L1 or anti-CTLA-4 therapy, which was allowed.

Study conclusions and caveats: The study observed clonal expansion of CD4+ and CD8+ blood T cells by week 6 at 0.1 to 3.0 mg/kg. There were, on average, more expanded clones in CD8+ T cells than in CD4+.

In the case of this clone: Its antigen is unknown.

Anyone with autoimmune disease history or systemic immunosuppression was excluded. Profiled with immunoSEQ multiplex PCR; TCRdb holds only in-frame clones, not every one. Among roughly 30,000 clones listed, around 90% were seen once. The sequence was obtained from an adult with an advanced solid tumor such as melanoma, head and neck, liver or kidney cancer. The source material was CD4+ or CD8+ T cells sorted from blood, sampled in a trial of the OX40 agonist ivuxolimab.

The CDR3 DNA follows: TGTGCCAGCAGCTTTTTCTCGGGGTCCCCCGGGGAGCTGTTTTTT. As protein: CASSFFSGSPGELFF. The rearrangement links TRBV7-3 to TRBJ2-2; weak D call: TRBD2 (5 bases). The CDR3 extends over 15 amino acids. CDR1 SGHTA and CDR2 FQGTGA come from the germline V gene. The V and J ends lost 3 bases and 6 bases respectively, with 14 bases between them.